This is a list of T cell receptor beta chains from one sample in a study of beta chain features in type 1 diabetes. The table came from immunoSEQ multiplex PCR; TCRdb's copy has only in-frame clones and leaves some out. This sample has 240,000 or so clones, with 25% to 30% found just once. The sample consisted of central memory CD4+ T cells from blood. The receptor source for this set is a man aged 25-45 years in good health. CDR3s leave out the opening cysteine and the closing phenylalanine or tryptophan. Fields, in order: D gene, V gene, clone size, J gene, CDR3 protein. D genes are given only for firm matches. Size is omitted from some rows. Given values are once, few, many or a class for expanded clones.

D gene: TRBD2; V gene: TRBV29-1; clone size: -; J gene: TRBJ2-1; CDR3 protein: SVEGDYGGRRNEQF
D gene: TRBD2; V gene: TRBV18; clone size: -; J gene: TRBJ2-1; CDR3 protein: ASSPREGLSYNEQF
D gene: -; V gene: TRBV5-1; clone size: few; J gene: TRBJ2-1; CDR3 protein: ASSLLENEQF
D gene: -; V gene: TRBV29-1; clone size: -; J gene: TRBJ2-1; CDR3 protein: SVVVWGGPYNEQF
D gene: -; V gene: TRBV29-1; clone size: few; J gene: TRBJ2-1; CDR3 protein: SVTGVAGQQF
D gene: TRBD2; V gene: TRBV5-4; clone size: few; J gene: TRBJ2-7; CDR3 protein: ASSLGGTSVSSYEQY
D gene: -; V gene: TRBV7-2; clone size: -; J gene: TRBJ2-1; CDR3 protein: ASSAGSPSQQF
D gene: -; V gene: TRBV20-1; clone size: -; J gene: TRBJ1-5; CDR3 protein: SATNQPQH
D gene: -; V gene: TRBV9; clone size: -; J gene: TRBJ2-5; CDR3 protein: ASSVGFSGFQETQY
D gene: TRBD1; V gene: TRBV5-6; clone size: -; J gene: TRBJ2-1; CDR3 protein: ASSPGQGLF
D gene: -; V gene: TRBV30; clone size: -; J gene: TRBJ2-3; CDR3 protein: AWTSLSTDTQY
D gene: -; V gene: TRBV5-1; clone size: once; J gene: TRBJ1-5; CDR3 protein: ASSLSGSSSQPQH
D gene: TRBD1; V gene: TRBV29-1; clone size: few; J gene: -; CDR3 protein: SVRTGHYEQY
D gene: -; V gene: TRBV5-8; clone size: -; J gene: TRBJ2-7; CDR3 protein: ASRLIGTLAYEQY
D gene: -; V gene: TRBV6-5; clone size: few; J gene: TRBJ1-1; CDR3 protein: ASSYSNFNTEAF
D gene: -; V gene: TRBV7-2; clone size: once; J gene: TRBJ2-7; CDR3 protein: ASSLQVDYTYEQY
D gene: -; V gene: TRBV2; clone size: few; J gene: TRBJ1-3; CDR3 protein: ASSVGREGTIY
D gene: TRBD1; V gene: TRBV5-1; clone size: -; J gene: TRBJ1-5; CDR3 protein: ASSPRPLDRDNQPQH
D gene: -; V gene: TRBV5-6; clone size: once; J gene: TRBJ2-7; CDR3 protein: ASSLGPGAPYEQY
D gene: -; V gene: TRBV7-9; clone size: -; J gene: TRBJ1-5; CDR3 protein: ASSLEGSGPQH
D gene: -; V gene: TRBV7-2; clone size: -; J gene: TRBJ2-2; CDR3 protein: ASLTPGLPVGELF
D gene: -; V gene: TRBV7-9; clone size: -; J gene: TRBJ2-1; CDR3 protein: ASTPSGVVAYNEQF
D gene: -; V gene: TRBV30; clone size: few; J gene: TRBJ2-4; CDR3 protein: AWTGKPGQTLAKNIQY
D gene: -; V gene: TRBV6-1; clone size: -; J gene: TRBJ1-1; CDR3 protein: APGRVFYGEAF
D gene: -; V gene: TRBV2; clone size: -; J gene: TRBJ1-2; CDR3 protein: ASIRTANYGYT
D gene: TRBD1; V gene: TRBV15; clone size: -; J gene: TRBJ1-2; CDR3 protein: ATSRDLGARTGKDYGYT
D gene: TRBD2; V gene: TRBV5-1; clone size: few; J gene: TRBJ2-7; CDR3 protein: ASSIGLAGVEQY
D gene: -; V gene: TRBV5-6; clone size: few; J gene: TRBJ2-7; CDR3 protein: ASSPGRTYEQY
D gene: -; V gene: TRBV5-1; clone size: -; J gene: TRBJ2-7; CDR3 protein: ASSLVVGQGDEQY
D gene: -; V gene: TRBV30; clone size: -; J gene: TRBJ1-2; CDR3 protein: AWMGTNGYT
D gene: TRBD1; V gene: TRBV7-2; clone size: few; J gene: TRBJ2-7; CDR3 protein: ASSLEGTGRNEQY
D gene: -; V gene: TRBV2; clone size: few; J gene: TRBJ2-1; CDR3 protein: ASSRLNEQF
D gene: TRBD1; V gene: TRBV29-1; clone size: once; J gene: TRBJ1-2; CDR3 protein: SVSGGQNYGYT
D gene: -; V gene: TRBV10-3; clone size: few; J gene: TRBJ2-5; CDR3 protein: AISLGLKETQY
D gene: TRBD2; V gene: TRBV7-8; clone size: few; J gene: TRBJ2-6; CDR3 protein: ASSFAYSAGVYGANVLT
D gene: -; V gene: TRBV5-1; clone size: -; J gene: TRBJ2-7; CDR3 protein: ASSSNRAQVGEQY
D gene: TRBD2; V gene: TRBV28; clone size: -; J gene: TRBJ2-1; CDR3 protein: ASSSLAGTSGYNEQF
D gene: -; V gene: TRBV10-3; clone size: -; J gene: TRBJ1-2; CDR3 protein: AISGVKGYT
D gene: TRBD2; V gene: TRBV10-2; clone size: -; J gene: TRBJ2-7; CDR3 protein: ASSDLAGGMQY
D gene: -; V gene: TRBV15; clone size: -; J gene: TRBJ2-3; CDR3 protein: ATSMEAARIGNTQY
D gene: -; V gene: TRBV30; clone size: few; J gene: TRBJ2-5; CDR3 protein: AWNIQGSETQY
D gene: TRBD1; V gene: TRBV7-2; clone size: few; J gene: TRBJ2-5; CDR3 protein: ASRGRGGSQETQY
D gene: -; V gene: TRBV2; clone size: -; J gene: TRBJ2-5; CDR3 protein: ASKRPAGETQY
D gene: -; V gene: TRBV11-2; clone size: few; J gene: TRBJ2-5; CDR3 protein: ASSSLGQFQETQY
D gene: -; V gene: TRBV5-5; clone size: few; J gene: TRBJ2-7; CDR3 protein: ASSLAQGGYEQY
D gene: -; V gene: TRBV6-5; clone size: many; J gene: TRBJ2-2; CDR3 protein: ASRIQADTGELF
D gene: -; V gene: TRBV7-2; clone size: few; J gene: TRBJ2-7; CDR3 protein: ASSLDRVTNEQY
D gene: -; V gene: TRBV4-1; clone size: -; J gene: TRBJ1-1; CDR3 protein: ASSQESGGHVRPEAF
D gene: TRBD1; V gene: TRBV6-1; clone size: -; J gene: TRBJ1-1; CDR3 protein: ASSEGQGAITEAF
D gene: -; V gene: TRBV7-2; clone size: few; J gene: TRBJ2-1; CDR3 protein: ASSLARGGYNEQF
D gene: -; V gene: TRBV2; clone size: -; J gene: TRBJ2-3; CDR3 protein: ASRGGLSTDTQY
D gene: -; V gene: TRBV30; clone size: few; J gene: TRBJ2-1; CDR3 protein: AWSVYSTNEQF
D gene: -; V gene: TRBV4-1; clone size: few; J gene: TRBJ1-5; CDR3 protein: ASSLQGGQPQH